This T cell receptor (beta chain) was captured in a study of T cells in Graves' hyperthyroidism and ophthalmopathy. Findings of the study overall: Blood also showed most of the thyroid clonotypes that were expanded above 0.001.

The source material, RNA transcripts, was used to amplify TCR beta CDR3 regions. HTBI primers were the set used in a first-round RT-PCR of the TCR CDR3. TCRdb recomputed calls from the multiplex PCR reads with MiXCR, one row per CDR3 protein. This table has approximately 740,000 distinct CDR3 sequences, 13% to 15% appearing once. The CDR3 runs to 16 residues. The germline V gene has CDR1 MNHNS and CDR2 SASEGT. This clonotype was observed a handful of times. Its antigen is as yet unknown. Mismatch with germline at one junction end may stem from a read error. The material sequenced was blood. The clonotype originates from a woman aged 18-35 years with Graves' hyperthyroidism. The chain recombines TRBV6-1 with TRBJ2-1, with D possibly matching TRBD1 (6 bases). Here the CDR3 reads CASSEHRQGIYNEQFF. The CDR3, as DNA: TGCGCCAGCAGTGAGCATCGGCAGGGGATCTACAATGAGCAGTTCTTC.